This TCR beta chain comes out of a study of blood T cell repertoires in COVID-19. Overall study: The analysed material was cDNA or gDNA that came from T cells, B-cell-depleted T cells, or PBMCs.

Which cohort a participant joined came from the clinical history participants gave. Source study methods: Reference gene primer amplification gave nucleated cell count estimates. Sequencing used immunoSEQ multiplex PCR; TCRdb keeps in-frame clones, though not all of them. V and J calls and clone size are those listed in that table; D and trimming were worked out from the DNA. The data show around 200,000 clones, just over 85% seen once. Germline assignment: CDR1 DFQATT and CDR2 SNEGSKA (reference sequence). The ends were cut back, 3 bases at V and 7 bases at J, with 19 bases in the middle. The CDR3 is 15 residues long.

This rearrangement joins TRBV20-1 to TRBJ1-5, with a possible D match to TRBD1 (6 bases). The specimen was PBMCs or T cells enriched from blood (not recorded which). The TCR sequence derives from a woman in her 40s with acute COVID-19. As DNA, the CDR3 is TGCAGTGCTAGTCGAGGGCCAGGGGTTAACCAGCCCCAGCATTTT. Its translation is CSASRGPGVNQPQHF.